The clone carrying this TCR beta chain has more than one count but fewer than ten. TCRdb reprocessed the RT-PCR reads via MiXCR and lists one record per CDR3 protein. Seen here are roughly 700,000 distinct CDR3 sequences, 14% observed once, and the top ten hold around 6.5%. The germline V and J ends were trimmed by 2 bases and 8 bases, with 9 bases remaining between them. The CDR3 length is 12 residues. This sample is drawn from a study of response to subunit inactivated influenza vaccine. Source: PBMCs from blood, taken around 14 days before vaccination. The chain joins TRBV12-3 or TRBV12-4 to TRBJ1-2, with D unclear. The TCR was taken from a man aged 45-60 years who received an inactivated influenza vaccine. The CDR3 region has the DNA TGTGCCAGCAGTTTAAGTCCTGCAGGCTACACCTTC. As protein: CASSLSPAGYTF.